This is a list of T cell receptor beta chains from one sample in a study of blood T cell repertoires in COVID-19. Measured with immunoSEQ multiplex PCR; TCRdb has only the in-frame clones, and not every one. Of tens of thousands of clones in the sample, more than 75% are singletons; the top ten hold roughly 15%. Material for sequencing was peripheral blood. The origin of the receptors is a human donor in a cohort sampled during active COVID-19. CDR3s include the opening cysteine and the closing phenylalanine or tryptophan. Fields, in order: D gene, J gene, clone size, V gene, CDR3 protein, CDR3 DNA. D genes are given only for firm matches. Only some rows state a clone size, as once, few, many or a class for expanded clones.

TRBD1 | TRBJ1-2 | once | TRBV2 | CASRGQGAVYGYTF | TGTGCCAGCAGAGGACAGGGGGCGGTCTATGGCTACACCTTC
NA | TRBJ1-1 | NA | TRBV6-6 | CASSYGGTGGDTEAFF | TGTGCCAGCAGTTACGGTGGCACAGGAGGGGACACTGAAGCTTTCTTT
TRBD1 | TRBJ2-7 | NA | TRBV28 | CASSEAGQGAYEQYF | TGTGCCAGCAGCGAAGCAGGACAGGGGGCGTACGAGCAGTACTTC
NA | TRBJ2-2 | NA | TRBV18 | CASSRQNGDTGELFF | TGTGCCAGCTCACGACAGAATGGTGACACCGGGGAGCTGTTTTTT
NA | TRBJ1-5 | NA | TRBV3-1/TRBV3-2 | CASSQDRGVGAQHF | TGTGCCAGCAGCCAAGATCGGGGGGTTGGTGCCCAGCATTTT
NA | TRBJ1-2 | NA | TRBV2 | CASSEQGVRYGYTF | TGTGCCAGCAGTGAACAGGGCGTCCGGTATGGCTACACCTTC
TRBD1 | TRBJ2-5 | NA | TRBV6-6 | CASRDRGETQYF | TGTGCCAGCAGAGACAGGGGGGAGACCCAGTACTTC
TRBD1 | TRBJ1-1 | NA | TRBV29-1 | CSTYDRAGGAFF | TGCAGCACTTATGACAGGGCGGGAGGAGCTTTCTTT
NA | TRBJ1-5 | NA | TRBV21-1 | CASSILKTCGNQPQHF | TGTGCCAGCAGCATCCTAAAGACTTGTGGCAATCAGCCCCAGCATTTT
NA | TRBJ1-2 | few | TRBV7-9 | CASTMDTASYGYTF | TGTGCCAGCACCATGGACACTGCGAGTTATGGCTACACCTTC
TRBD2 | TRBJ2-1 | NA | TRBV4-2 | CASSQSSGRAFSHEQFF | TGTGCCAGCAGCCAATCTAGCGGGAGGGCCTTTTCCCATGAGCAGTTCTTC
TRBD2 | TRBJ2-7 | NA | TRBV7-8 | CASSSRGTTGGEQYF | TGTGCCAGCAGCTCCCGGGGGACGACGGGAGGGGAGCAGTACTTC
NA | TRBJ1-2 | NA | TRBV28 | CASSSPARSGGYTF | TGTGCCAGCAGTTCCCCTGCGAGGAGCGGCGGCTACACCTTC
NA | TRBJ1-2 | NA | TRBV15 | CATSRDVGADGYTF | TGTGCCACCAGCAGAGATGTGGGGGCGGACGGCTACACCTTC
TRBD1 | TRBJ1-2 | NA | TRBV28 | CASSAPPGQVRGYTF | TGTGCCAGCAGTGCGCCCCCGGGACAGGTTAGGGGCTACACCTTC
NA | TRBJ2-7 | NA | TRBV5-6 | CASSLVLDSLKTAYEQYF | TGTGCCAGCAGCTTGGTACTGGACAGCCTAAAGACAGCCTACGAGCAGTACTTC
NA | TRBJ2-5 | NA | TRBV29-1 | CSVEPTQETQYF | TGCAGCGTTGAACCGACTCAAGAGACCCAGTACTTC
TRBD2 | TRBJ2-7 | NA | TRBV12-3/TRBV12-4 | CASSPRGGGEQYF | TGTGCCAGCAGTCCCCGGGGGGGTGGCGAGCAGTACTTC
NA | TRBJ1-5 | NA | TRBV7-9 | CASSLGPQAQHF | TGTGCCAGCAGCTTGGGCCCTCAGGCCCAGCATTTT
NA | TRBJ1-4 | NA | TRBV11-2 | CASSFGSVEKLFF | TGTGCCAGCAGCTTTGGCAGCGTTGAAAAACTGTTTTTT
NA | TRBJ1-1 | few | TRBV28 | CASSGAGNTEAFF | TGTGCCAGCAGTGGGGCAGGGAACACTGAAGCTTTCTTT
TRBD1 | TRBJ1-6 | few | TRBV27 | CASSFWTGGSSPLHF | TGTGCCAGCAGTTTTTGGACAGGGGGAAGTTCACCCCTCCACTTT
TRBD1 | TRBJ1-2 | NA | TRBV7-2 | CASSSGTGSSTGYTF | TGTGCCAGCAGCTCAGGGACAGGGTCGTCTACTGGCTACACCTTC
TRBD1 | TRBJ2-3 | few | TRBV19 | CASRVRGSTDTQYF | TGTGCCAGTAGGGTCAGGGGGAGCACAGATACGCAGTATTTT
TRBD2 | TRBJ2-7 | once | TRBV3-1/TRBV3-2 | CASSQLSGLADLYEQYF | TGTGCCAGCAGCCAGCTCTCAGGACTAGCGGACCTCTACGAGCAGTACTTC
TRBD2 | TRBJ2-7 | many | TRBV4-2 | CASSPQAASGRALSYEQYF | TGTGCCAGCAGCCCTCAAGCAGCTAGCGGGAGGGCCCTGTCCTACGAGCAGTACTTC
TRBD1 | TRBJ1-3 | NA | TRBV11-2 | CASSLSGTATGNTIYF | TGTGCCAGCAGCTTGTCCGGGACAGCCACTGGAAACACCATATATTTT
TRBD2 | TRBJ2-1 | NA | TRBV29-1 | CSVEQAGGGNEQFF | TGCAGCGTTGAGCAAGCGGGAGGCGGCAATGAGCAGTTCTTC
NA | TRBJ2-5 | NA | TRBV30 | CAWSLSSWQAGQETQYF | TGTGCCTGGAGTCTGAGCAGTTGGCAAGCGGGCCAAGAGACCCAGTACTTC
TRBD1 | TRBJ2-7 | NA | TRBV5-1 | CASSLEGTGSPPEQYF | TGCGCCAGCAGCTTGGAAGGGACAGGGAGCCCCCCCGAGCAGTACTTC
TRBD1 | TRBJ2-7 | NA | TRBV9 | CASSPRTGDSTYEQYF | TGTGCCAGCAGCCCCCGGACAGGAGATTCCACCTACGAGCAGTACTTC
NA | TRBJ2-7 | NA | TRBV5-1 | CASGGESEQYF | TGCGCCAGCGGAGGGGAGAGCGAGCAGTACTTC
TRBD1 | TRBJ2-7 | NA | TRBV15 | CATSRDRGLSYSYEQYF | TGTGCCACCTCCCGGGACAGGGGGCTGTCCTACTCCTACGAGCAGTACTTC
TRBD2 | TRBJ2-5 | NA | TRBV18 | CASSPDRTSGSQETQYF | TGTGCCAGCTCACCCGACAGGACTAGCGGAAGCCAAGAGACCCAGTACTTC
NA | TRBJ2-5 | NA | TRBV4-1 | CASSPEQGRETQYF | TGCGCCAGCAGCCCCGAGCAGGGGCGAGAGACCCAGTACTTC
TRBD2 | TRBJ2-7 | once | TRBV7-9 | CASSPPGLAADEQYF | TGTGCCAGCAGCCCGCCCGGGCTAGCGGCCGACGAGCAGTACTTC
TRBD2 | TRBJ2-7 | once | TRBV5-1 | CASSGGLAGGLSYEQYF | TGCGCCAGCAGCGGGGGACTAGCGGGAGGTCTTTCCTACGAGCAGTACTTC
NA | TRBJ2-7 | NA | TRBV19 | CASSIFWGAHYEQYF | TGTGCCAGTAGTATTTTCTGGGGCGCACACTACGAGCAGTACTTC
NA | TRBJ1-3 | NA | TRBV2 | CASTTFDTIYF | TGTGCCAGCACTACGTTCGACACCATATATTTT
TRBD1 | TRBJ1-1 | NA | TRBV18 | CASSPGQKNTEAFF | TGTGCCAGCTCACCGGGACAGAAGAACACTGAAGCTTTCTTT
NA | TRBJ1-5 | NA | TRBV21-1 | CASSKGTGESNQPQHF | TGTGCCAGCAGCAAAGGTACAGGGGAAAGCAATCAGCCCCAGCATTTT
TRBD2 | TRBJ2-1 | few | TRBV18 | CASSLGLGSEQFF | TGTGCCAGCTCACTGGGACTAGGTTCTGAGCAGTTCTTC
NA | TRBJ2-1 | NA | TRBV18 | CASSPGSGNEQFF | TGTGCCAGCTCACCCGGTAGCGGCAATGAGCAGTTCTTC
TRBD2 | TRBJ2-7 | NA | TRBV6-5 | CASSITGGRDEQYF | TGTGCCAGCAGCATAACGGGGGGGAGAGACGAGCAGTACTTC
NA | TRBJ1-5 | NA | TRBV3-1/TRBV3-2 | CASSQSGRGFHQPQHF | TGTGCCAGCAGCCAGTCGGGACGGGGGTTCCATCAGCCCCAGCATTTT
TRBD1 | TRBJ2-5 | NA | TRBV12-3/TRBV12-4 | CASSTGGGETQYF | TGTGCCAGCAGTACAGGGGGCGGAGAGACCCAGTACTTC
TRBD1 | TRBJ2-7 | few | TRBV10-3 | CAIRSGTGPYEQYF | TGTGCCATCAGATCCGGGACAGGGCCCTACGAGCAGTACTTC
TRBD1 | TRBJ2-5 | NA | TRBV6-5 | CATATGELETQYF | TGTGCCACCGCGACAGGGGAGCTGGAGACCCAGTACTTC
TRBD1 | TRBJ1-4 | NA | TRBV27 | CASSEGAGGNFDEKLFF | TGTGCCAGCAGCGAGGGAGCAGGGGGTAATTTTGATGAAAAACTGTTTTTT
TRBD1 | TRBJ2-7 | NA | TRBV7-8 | CASSLMGQIYEQYF | TGTGCCAGCAGCTTGATGGGACAGATCTACGAGCAGTACTTC
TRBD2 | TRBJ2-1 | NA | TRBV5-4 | CASRVRLAGAPGEQFF | TGTGCCAGCAGAGTAAGGCTAGCGGGAGCCCCGGGTGAGCAGTTCTTC
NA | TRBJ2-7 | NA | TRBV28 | CASSPPRAYEQYF | TGTGCCAGCAGCCCTCCCCGGGCCTACGAGCAGTACTTC
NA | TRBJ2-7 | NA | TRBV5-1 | CASSLGGDTTYEQYF | TGCGCCAGCAGCTTGGGTGGGGACACCACCTACGAGCAGTACTTC
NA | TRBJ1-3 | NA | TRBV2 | CASSQGGNTIYF | TGTGCCAGCAGTCAGGGGGGAAACACCATATATTTT
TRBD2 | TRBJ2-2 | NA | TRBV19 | CASSLAGLAGELFF | TGTGCCAGTAGTTTAGCGGGATTGGCCGGGGAGCTGTTTTTT
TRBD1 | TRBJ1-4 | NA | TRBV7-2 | CASSRSGQGDEKLFF | TGTGCCAGCAGCCGGAGCGGACAGGGGGATGAAAAACTGTTTTTT
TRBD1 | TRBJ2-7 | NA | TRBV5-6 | CASSVDRAYEQYF | TGTGCCAGCAGCGTTGACAGGGCCTACGAGCAGTACTTC
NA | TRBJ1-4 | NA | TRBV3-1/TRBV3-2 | CASSLFGGSNEKLFF | TGTGCCAGCAGCCTTTTCGGGGGGTCTAATGAAAAACTGTTTTTT
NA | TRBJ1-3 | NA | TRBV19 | CATGRGEPGNTIYF | TGTGCCACCGGGAGGGGGGAGCCTGGAAACACCATATATTTT
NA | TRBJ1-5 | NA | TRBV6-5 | CASKPLGGQPQHF | TGTGCCAGCAAACCTTTGGGGGGTCAGCCCCAGCATTTT